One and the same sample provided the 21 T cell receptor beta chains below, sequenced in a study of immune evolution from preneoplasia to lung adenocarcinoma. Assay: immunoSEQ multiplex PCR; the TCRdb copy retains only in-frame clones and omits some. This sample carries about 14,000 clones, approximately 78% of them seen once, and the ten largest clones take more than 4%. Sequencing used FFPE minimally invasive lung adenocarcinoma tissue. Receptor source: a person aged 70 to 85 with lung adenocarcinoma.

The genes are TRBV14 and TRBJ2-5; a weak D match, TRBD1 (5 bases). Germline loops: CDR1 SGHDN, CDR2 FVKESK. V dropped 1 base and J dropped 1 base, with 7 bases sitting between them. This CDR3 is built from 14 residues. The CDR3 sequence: CASSQGQGQETQYF. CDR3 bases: TGTGCCAGCAGCCAAGGGCAGGGCCAAGAGACCCAGTACTTC.

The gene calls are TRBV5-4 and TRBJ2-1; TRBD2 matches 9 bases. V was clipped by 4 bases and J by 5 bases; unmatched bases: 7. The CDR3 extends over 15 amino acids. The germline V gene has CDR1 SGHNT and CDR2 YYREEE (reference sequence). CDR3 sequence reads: CASSAGGLSNNEQFF. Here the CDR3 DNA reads TGTGCCAGCAGCGCGGGGGGGTTGAGTAACAATGAGCAGTTCTTC.

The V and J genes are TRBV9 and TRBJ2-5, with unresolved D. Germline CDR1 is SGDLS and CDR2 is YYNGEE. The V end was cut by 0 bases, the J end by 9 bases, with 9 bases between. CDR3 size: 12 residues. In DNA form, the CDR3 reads TGTGCCAGCAGCGTAGCTGGTGGGGCCCAGTACTTC. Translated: CASSVAGGAQYF.

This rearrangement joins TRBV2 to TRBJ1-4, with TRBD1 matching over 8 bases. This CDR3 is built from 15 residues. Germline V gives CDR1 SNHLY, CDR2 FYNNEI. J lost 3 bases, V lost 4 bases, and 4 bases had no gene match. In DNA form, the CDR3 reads TGTGCCAGCAGTGCGGGACAGGCAGCTAATGAAAAACTGTTTTTT. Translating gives CASSAGQAANEKLFF.

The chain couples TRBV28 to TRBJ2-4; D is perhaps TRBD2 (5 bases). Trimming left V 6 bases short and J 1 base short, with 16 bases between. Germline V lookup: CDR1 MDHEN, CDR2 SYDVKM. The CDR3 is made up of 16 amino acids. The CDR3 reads CASSRTAGAAKNIQYF. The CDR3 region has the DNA TGTGCCAGCAGCCGAACTGCGGGCGCGGCCAAAAACATTCAGTACTTC.

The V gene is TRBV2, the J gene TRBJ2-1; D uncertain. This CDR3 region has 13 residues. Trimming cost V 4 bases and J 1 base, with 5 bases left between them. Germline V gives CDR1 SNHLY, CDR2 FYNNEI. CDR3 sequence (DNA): TGTGCCAGCAGTGTCCTTTCCTACAATGAGCAGTTCTTC. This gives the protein CASSVLSYNEQFF.

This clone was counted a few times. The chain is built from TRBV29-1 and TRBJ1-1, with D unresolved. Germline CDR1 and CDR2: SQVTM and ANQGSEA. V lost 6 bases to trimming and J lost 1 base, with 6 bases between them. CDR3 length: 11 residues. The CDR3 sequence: CSVEQNTEAFF. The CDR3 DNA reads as TGCAGCGTAGAGCAGAACACTGAAGCTTTCTTT.

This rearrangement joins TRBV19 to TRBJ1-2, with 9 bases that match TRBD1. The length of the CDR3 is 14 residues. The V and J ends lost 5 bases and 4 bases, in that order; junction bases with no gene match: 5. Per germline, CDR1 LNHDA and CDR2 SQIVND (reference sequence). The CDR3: CASSQPGQGYGYTF. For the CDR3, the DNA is TGTGCCAGTAGTCAACCGGGACAGGGCTATGGCTACACCTTC.

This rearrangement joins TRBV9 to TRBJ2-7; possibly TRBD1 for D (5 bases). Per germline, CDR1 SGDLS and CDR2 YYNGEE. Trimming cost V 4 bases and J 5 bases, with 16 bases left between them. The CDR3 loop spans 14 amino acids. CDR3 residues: CASSPSGHRNEQYF. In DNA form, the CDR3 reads TGTGCCAGCAGCCCCAGTGGACACAGGAACGAGCAGTACTTC.

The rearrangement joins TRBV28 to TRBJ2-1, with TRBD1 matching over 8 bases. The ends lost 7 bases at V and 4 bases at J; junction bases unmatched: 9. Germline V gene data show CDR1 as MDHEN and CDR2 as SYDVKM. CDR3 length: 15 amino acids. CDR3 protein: CASNTRDRKYNEQFF. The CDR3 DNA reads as TGTGCCAGCAATACCCGGGACAGGAAATACAATGAGCAGTTCTTC.

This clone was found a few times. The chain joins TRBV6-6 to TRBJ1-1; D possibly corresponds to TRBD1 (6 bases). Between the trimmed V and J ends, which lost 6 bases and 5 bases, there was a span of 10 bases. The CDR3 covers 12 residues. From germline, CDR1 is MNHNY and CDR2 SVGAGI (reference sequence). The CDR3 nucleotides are TGTGCCAGCAGATCAGGGGAAACTGAAGCTTTCTTT. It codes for CASRSGETEAFF.

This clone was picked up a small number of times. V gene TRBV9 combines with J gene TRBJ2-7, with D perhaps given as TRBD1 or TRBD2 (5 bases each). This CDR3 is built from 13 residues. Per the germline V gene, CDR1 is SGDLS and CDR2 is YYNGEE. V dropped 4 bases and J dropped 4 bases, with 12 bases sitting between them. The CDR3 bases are TGTGCCAGCAGCCAAGGGACCGCTTACGAGCAGTACTTC. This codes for CASSQGTAYEQYF.

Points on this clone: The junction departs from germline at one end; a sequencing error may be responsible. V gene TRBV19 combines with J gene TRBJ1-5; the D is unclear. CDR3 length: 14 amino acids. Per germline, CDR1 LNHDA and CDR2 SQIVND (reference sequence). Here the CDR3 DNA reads TGTGCCAGTAGTTTAGAGGAGATGGCTCAGCCCCAGCATTTT. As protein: CASSLEEMAQPQHF.

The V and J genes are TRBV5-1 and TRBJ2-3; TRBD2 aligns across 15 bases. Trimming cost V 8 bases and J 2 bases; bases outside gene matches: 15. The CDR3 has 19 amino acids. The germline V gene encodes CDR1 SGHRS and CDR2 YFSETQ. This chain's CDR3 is CASKRTSGGASHHTDTQYF. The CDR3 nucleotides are TGCGCCAGTAAACGGACTAGCGGGGGGGCTTCCCACCACACAGATACGCAGTATTTT.

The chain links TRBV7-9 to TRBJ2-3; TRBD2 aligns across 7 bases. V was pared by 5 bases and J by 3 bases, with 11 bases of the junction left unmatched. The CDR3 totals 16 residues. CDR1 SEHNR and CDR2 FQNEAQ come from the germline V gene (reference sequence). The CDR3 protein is CASSPTASGITDTQYF. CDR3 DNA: TGTGCCAGCAGCCCGACTGCTAGCGGAATAACAGATACGCAGTATTTT.

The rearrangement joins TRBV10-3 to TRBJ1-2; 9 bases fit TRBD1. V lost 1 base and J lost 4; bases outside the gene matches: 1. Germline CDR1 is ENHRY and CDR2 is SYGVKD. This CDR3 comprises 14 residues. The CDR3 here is CAISELQGAYGYTF. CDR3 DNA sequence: TGTGCCATCAGTGAGTTACAGGGGGCCTATGGCTACACCTTC.

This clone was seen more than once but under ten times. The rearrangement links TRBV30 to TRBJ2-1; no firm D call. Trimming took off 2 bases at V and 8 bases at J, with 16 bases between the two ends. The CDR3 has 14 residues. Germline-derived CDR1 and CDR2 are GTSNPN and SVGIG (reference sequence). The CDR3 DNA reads TGTGCCTGGAGTACCCGGGCACGTGGCCATGAGCAGTTCTTC. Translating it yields CAWSTRARGHEQFF.

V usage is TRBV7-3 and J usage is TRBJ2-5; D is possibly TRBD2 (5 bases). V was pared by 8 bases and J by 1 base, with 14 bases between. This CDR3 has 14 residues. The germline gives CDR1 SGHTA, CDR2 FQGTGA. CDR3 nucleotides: TGTGCCAGCGCTCCCGGTCGGGGCCAAGAGACCCAGTACTTC. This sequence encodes CASAPGRGQETQYF.

This CDR3 is CASSLGGASGNTIYF. CDR3 DNA sequence: TGCGCCAGCAGCTTAGGGGGGGCGTCTGGAAACACCATATATTTT. The chain is built from TRBV5-1 and TRBJ1-3; TRBD1 is a possible D gene (6 bases). The CDR3 runs 15 residues. V was cut by 2 bases and J by 1 base, with 10 bases left in between. Germline V gene sequence: CDR1 SGHRS, CDR2 YFSETQ. Using reference TRBV5-1 and TRBJ1-3 for the parts outside the CDR3, the full variable domain is KAGVTQTPRYLIKTRGQQVTLSCSPISGHRSVSWYQQTPGQGLQFLFEYFSETQRNKGNFPGRFSGRQFSNSRSEMNVSTLELGDSALYLCASSLGGASGNTIYFGEGSWLTVV.

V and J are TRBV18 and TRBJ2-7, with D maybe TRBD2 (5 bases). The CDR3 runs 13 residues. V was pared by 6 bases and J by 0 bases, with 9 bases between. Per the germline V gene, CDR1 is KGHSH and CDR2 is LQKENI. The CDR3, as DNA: TGTGCCAGCTCCCTTGGACTCTCCTACGAGCAGTACTTC. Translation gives CASSLGLSYEQYF. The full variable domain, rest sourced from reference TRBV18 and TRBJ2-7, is NAGVMQNPRHLVRRRGQEARLRCSPMKGHSHVYWYRQLPEEGLKFMVYLQKENIIDESGMPKERFSAEFPKEGPSILRIQQVVRGDSAAYFCASSLGLSYEQYFGPGTRLTVT.

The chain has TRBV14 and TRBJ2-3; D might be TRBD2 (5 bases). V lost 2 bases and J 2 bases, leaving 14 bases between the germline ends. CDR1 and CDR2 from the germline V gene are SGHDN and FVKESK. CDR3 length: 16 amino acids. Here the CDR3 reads CASSQPPGRDTDTQYF. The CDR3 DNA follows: TGTGCCAGCAGCCAACCCCCGGGGAGAGACACAGATACGCAGTATTTT.